The 5 T cell receptor beta chains below were found in one sample sequenced in a study of cytomegalovirus exposure and HLA in healthy donors. PCR employed 60 Vbeta and 13 Jbeta primers. The protocol was immunoSEQ multiplex PCR, while the TCRdb copy is restricted to in-frame clones and leaves out a portion. The sample includes 200,000 to 250,000 clones, approximately 83% seen only once; the top ten take more than 1.3%. Sequencing was carried out using PBMCs. These receptor sequences come from a girl between 10 and 17 years old in good health and CMV-seronegative.

V usage is TRBV19 and J usage is TRBJ1-1, with D perhaps TRBD1 (5 bases). This CDR3 contains 14 residues. Trimming pared 10 bases from V and 5 bases from J, leaving 20 bases between. The germline V gene encodes CDR1 LNHDA and CDR2 SQIVND (reference sequence). The CDR3 region has the DNA TGTGCCACTAGCTTCGGTAGGGGCCGGACTGAAGCTTTCTTT. Its protein is CATSFGRGRTEAFF.

In this sample, this clone turned up once. The gene calls are TRBV28 and TRBJ2-1; 14 nucleotides align to TRBD2. The germline CDR1 and CDR2 sequences are MDHEN and SYDVKM. This CDR3 is built from 15 residues. V lost 2 bases, J lost 8 bases, and 2 bases stayed unmatched. CDR3 nucleotides: TGTGCCAGCAGTTTACCGGGACTAGCGGGAGATGAGCAGTTCTTC. Its protein is CASSLPGLAGDEQFF.

The V and J genes are TRBV4-1 and TRBJ1-5; D may be TRBD1 (6 bases). Germline loops: CDR1 MGHRA, CDR2 YSYEKL. The CDR3 is made up of 16 amino acids. Trimming stripped 1 base from V and 0 bases from J, with 10 bases between. CDR3 loop: CASSQGDILSNQPQHF. The CDR3, as DNA: TGCGCCAGCAGCCAAGGGGACATTCTTAGCAATCAGCCCCAGCATTTT.

J is TRBJ1-2 and V is TRBV4-2; 12 bases are a match to TRBD1. V gave up 1 base and J gave up 6 bases; unmatched junction bases: 6. This CDR3 comprises 16 residues. In germline, CDR1 is LGHNA, CDR2 YNFKEQ. The CDR3 here is CASSQGLGQGANGYTF. DNA of the CDR3: TGTGCCAGCAGCCAAGGCTTGGGACAGGGGGCCAATGGCTACACCTTC.

The chain combines TRBV6-5 with TRBJ2-3; tentatively, D is TRBD1 (6 bases). The CDR3 spans 14 residues. The V gene's germline CDR1 is MNHEY and CDR2 SVGAGI. The V end lost 5 bases, the J end lost 6 bases, and 15 bases lay between the germline ends. The CDR3 is CASSRTGKSDTQYF. CDR3 in DNA: TGTGCCAGCAGTCGAACAGGGAAGTCGGATACGCAGTATTTT.